The 25 T cell receptor beta chains in this list originate from one sample, sequenced in a study of control samples from healthy donors and cancer patients. Method: immunoSEQ multiplex PCR; TCRdb's copy keeps in-frame clones and lacks some. Counted here are 170,000 or so clones, about 91% occurring once; the ten biggest clones make up roughly 2%. Sample: blood. All receptors come from a woman aged 40 to 50 in good health.

This sequence joins TRBV11-2 and TRBJ2-1, with 8 bases fitting TRBD2. CDR1 and CDR2 (germline): SGHAT, FQNNGV. V shed 5 bases, J shed 10 bases, and the junction held 10 bases outside the gene matches. This CDR3 has 14 amino acids. The CDR3 region is CASSPGSGGVEQFF. The CDR3 DNA reads as TGTGCCAGCAGCCCCGGCTCGGGAGGGGTGGAGCAGTTCTTC.

The CDR3 nucleotides read TGTGCCAGCAGCTTGGTCTCGGGGGGCCACAATGAGCAGTTCTTC. Protein: CASSLVSGGHNEQFF. The gene calls are TRBV5-5 and TRBJ2-1; a weak D match, TRBD2 (7 bases). CDR1 SGHKS and CDR2 YYEKEE come from the germline V gene (reference sequence). The CDR3 has 15 residues. V was pared by 0 bases and J by 5 bases, with 12 bases between. Drawing the rest from reference TRBV5-5 and TRBJ2-1, the complete variable domain is DAGVTQSPTHLIKTRGQQVTLRCSPISGHKSVSWYQQVLGQGPQFIFQYYEKEERGRGNFPDRFSARQFPNYSSELNVNALLLGDSALYLCASSLVSGGHNEQFFGPGTRLTVL.

This sequence joins TRBV19 and TRBJ2-5; tentative D call: TRBD2 (5 bases). CDR1 LNHDA and CDR2 SQIVND come from the germline V gene (reference sequence). This CDR3 region has 14 residues. Trimming took 3 bases from V and 1 from J, leaving 9 bases between them. CDR3 sequence (DNA): TGTGCCAGTAGTATCTCGAGCGGCCAAGAGACCCAGTACTTC. It codes for CASSISSGQETQYF.

This chain uses TRBV3-1 (or the pseudogene TRBV3-2) with TRBJ1-2; D may be TRBD1 (5 bases). Trimming took 5 bases from V and 3 from J, leaving 16 bases between them. The CDR3 has 15 amino acids. The V gene's germline CDR1 is LGHDT and CDR2 YNNKEL (reference sequence). CDR3 sequence (DNA): TGTGCCAGCAGCTATCGGGGAGGGGAGGACTATGGCTACACCTTC. Its translation is CASSYRGGEDYGYTF.

V gene TRBV7-8 combines with J gene TRBJ2-1, with D possibly being TRBD2 (6 bases). Germline V CDR1 and CDR2: SGHVS, FQNEAQ. V lost 4 bases and J lost 3, with 13 bases in between. The CDR3 has 15 residues. The CDR3 bases are TGTGCCAGCAGCTCCCCCGGCGGGATCTACAATGAGCAGTTCTTC. Translated, it gives CASSSPGGIYNEQFF.

This rearrangement joins TRBV18 to TRBJ2-7; 9 nucleotides line up with TRBD1. The CDR3 covers 14 residues. Germline CDR1 is KGHSH and CDR2 is LQKENI. V shed 4 bases and J 7 bases; nucleotides not matched to a gene: 8. The CDR3 bases are TGTGCCAGCTCACTGGGACAGGGAGTGTGGGAGCAGTACTTC. It yields the protein CASSLGQGVWEQYF.

The J gene is TRBJ2-4, the V gene TRBV2, with 10 bases matching TRBD1. Germline V gives CDR1 SNHLY, CDR2 FYNNEI. Trimming removed 6 bases from V and 5 bases from J; junction bases left unmatched: 4. The CDR3 loop spans 14 amino acids. This chain's CDR3 is CASRTDRGQNIQYF. The CDR3 nucleotides read TGTGCCAGCAGGACAGACAGGGGGCAAAACATTCAGTACTTC. Based on the CDR3 plus reference TRBV2 and TRBJ2-4, the full variable domain is EPEVTQTPSHQVTQMGQEVILRCVPISNHLYFYWYRQILGQKVEFLVSFYNNEISEKSEIFDDQFSVERPDGSNFTLKIRSTKLEDSAMYFCASRTDRGQNIQYFGAGTRLSVL.

This clone was seen a handful of times. The chain is built from TRBV7-9 and TRBJ1-2; D remains unclear. Germline loops: CDR1 SEHNR, CDR2 FQNEAQ (reference sequence). The length of the CDR3 is 15 residues. Deletions cut 2 bases from V and 4 bases from J, with 14 bases between. This chain's CDR3 is CASSLLVPGIYGYTF. CDR3 nucleotide sequence: TGTGCCAGCAGCTTATTGGTCCCGGGGATCTATGGCTACACCTTC.

Comment on this clone: The sample holds other DNA sequences that translate to the same CDR3. The CDR3 here is CASSENANTEAFF. CDR3 coding DNA: TGCGCCAGCAGTGAAAACGCGAACACTGAAGCTTTCTTT. The V and J genes are TRBV10-1 and TRBJ1-1, with D unclear. The V gene lost 3 bases and the J gene lost 1 base, with 6 bases spanning the gap. The CDR3 covers 13 residues. Germline V lookup: CDR1 WNHNN, CDR2 SYGVQD (reference sequence).

The J gene is TRBJ1-1, the V gene TRBV2; D possibly corresponds to TRBD1 (5 bases). The V gene lost 10 bases and the J gene lost 1 base, with 13 bases spanning the gap. CDR3 length: 13 residues. The V gene's germline CDR1 is SNHLY and CDR2 FYNNEI. CDR3 in amino acids: CAIGGFSNTEAFF. CDR3 DNA: TGTGCCATTGGGGGGTTCTCGAACACTGAAGCTTTCTTT.

The sample holds a few counts of this clone. The rearrangement uses TRBV2 and TRBJ1-6, with TRBD1 identical over 12 bases. Germline V gene lookup returns CDR1 SNHLY and CDR2 FYNNEI. Trimming at V came to 8 bases and at J to 7 bases, leaving 6 bases not matched to a gene. There are 15 residues in the CDR3. The CDR3, as DNA: TGTGCCAGCGGGGGGACAGGGGGCGGGAATTCACCCCTCCACTTT. Its protein product is CASGGTGGGNSPLHF.

About this clone: Different DNA sequences within this sample yield the same CDR3. The genes are TRBV3-1 (or the pseudogene TRBV3-2) and TRBJ2-2; 16 bases are a match to TRBD2. The CDR3 extends over 19 amino acids. The germline CDR1 and CDR2 sequences are LGHDT and YNNKEL (reference sequence). V dropped 4 bases and J dropped 9; count of bases not matched to a gene: 14. CDR3 DNA sequence: TGTGCCAGCAGCCCAAACCCGGGACTAGCGGGGGGGCTTGGTCGGGAGCTGTTTTTT. This gives the protein CASSPNPGLAGGLGRELFF.

This CDR3 reads CASSQDLGGLGNTEAFF. The CDR3 DNA is TGTGCCAGCAGCCAAGATCTAGGCGGCCTTGGGAATACTGAAGCTTTCTTT. This chain links TRBV3-1 (or the pseudogene TRBV3-2) with TRBJ1-1; D uncertain. V lost 0 bases and J lost 5, with 19 bases in between. CDR3 length: 17 amino acids. The germline V gene encodes CDR1 LGHDT and CDR2 YNNKEL (reference sequence).

CDR3 residues: CASSIGRGRIVDTQYF. The CDR3 DNA reads as TGTGCCAGTAGTATAGGTCGGGGGCGCATTGTAGATACGCAGTATTTT. V gene TRBV19 combines with J gene TRBJ2-3; D may be TRBD1 or TRBD2 (6 bases each). The CDR3 contains 16 residues. From germline, CDR1 is LNHDA and CDR2 SQIVND (reference sequence). V was trimmed by 1 base and J by 5 bases, leaving 16 bases between them.

This clone was picked up one time. Other nucleotide sequences from this sample produce the same CDR3. This rearrangement joins TRBV7-3 to TRBJ1-2; 8 nucleotides align to TRBD1. This CDR3 comprises 13 residues. J was trimmed by 5 bases and V by 6 bases; bases with no gene match: 5. CDR1 and CDR2 (germline): SGHTA, FQGTGA. CDR3 sequence: CASSSGQGYGYTF. CDR3 DNA: TGTGCCAGCAGTTCTGGACAGGGTTATGGCTACACCTTC.

This clone has just one count. The gene calls are TRBV6-4 and TRBJ2-3; no reliable D call. Trimming shortened V by 4 bases and J by 2 bases, and 7 bases separated the two germline ends. The CDR3 covers 13 residues. Looked up from germline, CDR1 is MRHNA and CDR2 is SNTAGT. The CDR3 here is CASSGYATDTQYF. The DNA of the CDR3 is TGTGCCAGCAGTGGTTACGCCACAGATACGCAGTATTTT.

This rearrangement joins TRBV19 to TRBJ1-1, with D unclear. In germline, CDR1 is LNHDA, CDR2 SQIVND (reference sequence). Between the trimmed V and J ends, which lost 8 bases and 7 bases, there was a span of 14 bases. This CDR3 contains 12 residues. CDR3 region: CASGGGWGEAFF. The CDR3 nucleotides are TGTGCCAGTGGTGGAGGGTGGGGTGAAGCTTTCTTT.

V usage is TRBV3-1 (or the pseudogene TRBV3-2) and J usage is TRBJ1-4; D call uncertain. Germline V CDR1 and CDR2: LGHDT, YNNKEL (reference sequence). The CDR3 runs to 16 residues. The V and J ends lost 4 bases and 3 bases respectively, with 15 bases between them. CDR3 sequence: CASSLRSPGANEKLFF. Here the CDR3 DNA reads TGTGCCAGCAGCCTGAGATCGCCCGGGGCTAATGAAAAACTGTTTTTT.

The CDR3 sequence: CASSRTGGTGELFF. The CDR3 DNA reads TGTGCCAGCAGCCGCACAGGGGGCACCGGGGAGCTGTTTTTT. J is TRBJ2-2 and V is TRBV7-9; 8 bases fit TRBD1. CDR3 length equals 14 residues. Germline V lookup: CDR1 SEHNR, CDR2 FQNEAQ (reference sequence). The V and J ends lost 5 bases and 4 bases, in that order; junction bases with no gene match: 3.

The chain uses TRBV28 and TRBJ1-3; D is ambiguous. Germline V gene data show CDR1 as MDHEN and CDR2 as SYDVKM. The CDR3 loop spans 10 amino acids. CDR3 nucleotide sequence: TGTTGCCCGGTAGGAAACACCATATATTTT. Translating gives CCPVGNTIYF.

This rearrangement joins TRBV19 to TRBJ2-5, with 8 bases identical to TRBD1. The CDR3 is 14 amino acids. Per germline, CDR1 LNHDA and CDR2 SQIVND (reference sequence). V was pared by 9 bases and J by 5 bases, with 11 bases of the junction left unmatched. For the CDR3, the DNA is TGTGCCAGCACGAGGGCAGGGGGCGTTGAGACCCAGTACTTC. Residues: CASTRAGGVETQYF.

The rearrangement links TRBV6-6 to TRBJ1-2; D ambiguous. The CDR3 spans 15 residues. Trimming removed 2 bases from V and 4 bases from J, with 14 bases in between. Per the germline V gene, CDR1 is MNHNY and CDR2 is SVGAGI (reference sequence). The CDR3 region has the DNA TGTGCCAGCAGTTACGGTCAAGGGCCAGCCTATGGCTACACCTTC. Translating gives CASSYGQGPAYGYTF.

V and J are TRBV5-4 and TRBJ1-1; a weak D match, TRBD1 (5 bases). With 0 bases removed from V and 5 bases from J, the gap between germline ends came to 11 bases. The germline V gene has CDR1 SGHNT and CDR2 YYREEE (reference sequence). The CDR3 has 14 amino acids. CDR3 sequence: CASSLDRGKTEAFF. The CDR3 DNA is TGTGCCAGCAGCTTGGATAGGGGTAAAACTGAAGCTTTCTTT.

The chain has TRBV6-6 and TRBJ1-2; D is possibly TRBD1 (6 bases). Trimming pared 2 bases from V and 8 bases from J, leaving 12 bases between. CDR3 length equals 13 residues. Germline CDR1 and CDR2: MNHNY and SVGAGI (reference sequence). This CDR3 reads CASSYDRKGGYTF. The CDR3 coding sequence is TGTGCCAGCAGTTACGACAGGAAGGGAGGCTACACCTTC.

The rearrangement links TRBV15 to TRBJ1-5; the D is unclear. This CDR3 has 12 amino acids. Between the trimmed V and J ends, which lost 0 bases and 6 bases, there was a span of 3 bases. Germline CDR1 and CDR2: LNHNV and YYDKDF (reference sequence). The DNA for the CDR3 is TGTGCCACCAGCAGAGAAGCTCAGCCCCAGCATTTT. This sequence encodes CATSREAQPQHF.